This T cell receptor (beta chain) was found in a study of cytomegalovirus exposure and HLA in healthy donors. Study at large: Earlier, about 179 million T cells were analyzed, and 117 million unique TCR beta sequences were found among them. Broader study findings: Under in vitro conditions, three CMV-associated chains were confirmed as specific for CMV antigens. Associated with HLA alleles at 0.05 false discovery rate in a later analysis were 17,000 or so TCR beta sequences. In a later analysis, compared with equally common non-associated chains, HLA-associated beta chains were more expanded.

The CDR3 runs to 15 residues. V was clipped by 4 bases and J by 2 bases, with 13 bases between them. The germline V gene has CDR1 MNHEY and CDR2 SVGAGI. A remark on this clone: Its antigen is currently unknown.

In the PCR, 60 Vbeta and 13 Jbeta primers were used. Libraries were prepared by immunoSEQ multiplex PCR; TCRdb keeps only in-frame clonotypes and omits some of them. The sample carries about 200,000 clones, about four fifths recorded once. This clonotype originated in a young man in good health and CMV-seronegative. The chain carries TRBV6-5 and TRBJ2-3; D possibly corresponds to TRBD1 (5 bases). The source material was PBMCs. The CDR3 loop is CASSSRQLITDTQYF. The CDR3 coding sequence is TGTGCCAGCAGTTCGCGACAGCTAATCACAGATACGCAGTATTTT.